The clone carrying this T cell receptor beta chain occurred a few times. Its antigen is as yet unknown. RNA transcripts yielded amplified TCR beta CDR3 regions. First-round RT-PCR with HTBI primers preceded a second-round multiplex PCR. TCRdb redid the calling of the multiplex PCR reads with MiXCR, one entry per CDR3 protein. The table records around 1,200,000 distinct CDR3 sequences, roughly two fifths of them present only once. This sample was included in a study of Graves' ophthalmopathy and Graves' hyperthyroidism. The study, taken as a whole, reports: Most thyroid clonotypes expanded beyond 0.001 frequency were also found in blood.

Input material: peripheral blood or thyroid tissue (not recorded which). This sequence was found in an adult man with Graves' hyperthyroidism.

The CDR3 DNA is TGTGCCAGCAGCTCTCTACCGTTGGTATCTCAAGAGACCCAGTACTTC. This sequence encodes CASSSLPLVSQETQYF. This chain joins TRBV5-5 and TRBJ2-5; D unresolved. The CDR3 length is 16 residues. Germline CDR1 SGHKS, CDR2 YYEKEE (reference sequence). The V end was cut by 3 bases, the J end by 2 bases, with 17 bases between.